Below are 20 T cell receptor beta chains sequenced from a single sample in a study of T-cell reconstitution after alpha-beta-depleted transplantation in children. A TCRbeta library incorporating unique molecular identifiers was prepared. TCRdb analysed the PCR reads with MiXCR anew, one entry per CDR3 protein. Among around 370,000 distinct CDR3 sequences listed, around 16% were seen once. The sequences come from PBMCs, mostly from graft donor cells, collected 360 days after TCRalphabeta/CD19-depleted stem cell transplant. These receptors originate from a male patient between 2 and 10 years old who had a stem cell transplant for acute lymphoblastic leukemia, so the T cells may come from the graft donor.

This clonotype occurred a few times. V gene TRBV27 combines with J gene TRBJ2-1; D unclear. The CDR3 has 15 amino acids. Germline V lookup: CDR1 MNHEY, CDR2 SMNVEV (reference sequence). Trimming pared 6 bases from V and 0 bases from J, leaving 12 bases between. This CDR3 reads CASSLPQSSYNEQFF. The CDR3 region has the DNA TGTGCCAGCAGCCTTCCCCAGAGCTCCTACAATGAGCAGTTCTTC.

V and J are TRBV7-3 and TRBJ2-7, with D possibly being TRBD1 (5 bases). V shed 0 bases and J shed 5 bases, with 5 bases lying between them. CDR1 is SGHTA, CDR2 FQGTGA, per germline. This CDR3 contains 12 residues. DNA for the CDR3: TGTGCCAGCAGCTTAACGGGGCACGAGCAGTACTTC. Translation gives CASSLTGHEQYF.

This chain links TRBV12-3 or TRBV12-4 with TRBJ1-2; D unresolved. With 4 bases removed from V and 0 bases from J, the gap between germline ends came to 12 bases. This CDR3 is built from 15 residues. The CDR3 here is CASSSNGIANYGYTF. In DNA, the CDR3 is TGTGCCAGCAGTTCAAACGGTATAGCTAACTATGGCTACACCTTC.

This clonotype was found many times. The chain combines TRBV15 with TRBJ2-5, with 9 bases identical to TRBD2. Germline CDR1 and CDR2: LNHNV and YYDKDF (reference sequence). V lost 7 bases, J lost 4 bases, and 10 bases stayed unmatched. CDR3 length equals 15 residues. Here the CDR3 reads CATTRRTSGLETQYF. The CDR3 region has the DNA TGTGCCACCACCCGGCGAACTAGCGGGTTAGAGACCCAGTACTTC.

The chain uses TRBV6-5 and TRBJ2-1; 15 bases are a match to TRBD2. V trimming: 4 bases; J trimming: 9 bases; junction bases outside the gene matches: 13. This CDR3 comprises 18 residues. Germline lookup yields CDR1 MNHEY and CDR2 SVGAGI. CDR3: CASSSGLAGGRGLGEQFF. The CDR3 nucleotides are TGTGCCAGCAGTTCAGGACTAGCGGGAGGGCGGGGTTTGGGTGAGCAGTTCTTC.

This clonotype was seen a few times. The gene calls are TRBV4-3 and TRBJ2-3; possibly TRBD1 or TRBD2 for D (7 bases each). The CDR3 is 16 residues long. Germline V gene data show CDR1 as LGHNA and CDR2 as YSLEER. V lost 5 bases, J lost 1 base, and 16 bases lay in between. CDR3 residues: CASSAHRGGGTDTQYF. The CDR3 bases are TGCGCCAGCAGCGCACACAGGGGAGGGGGCACAGATACGCAGTATTTT.

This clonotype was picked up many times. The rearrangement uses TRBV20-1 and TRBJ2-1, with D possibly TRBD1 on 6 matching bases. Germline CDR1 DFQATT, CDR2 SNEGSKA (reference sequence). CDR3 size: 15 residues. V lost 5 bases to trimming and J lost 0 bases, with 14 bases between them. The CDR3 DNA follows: TGCAGTGCTCCAACAGGGCTTAGCTCCTACAATGAGCAGTTCTTC. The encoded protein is CSAPTGLSSYNEQFF.

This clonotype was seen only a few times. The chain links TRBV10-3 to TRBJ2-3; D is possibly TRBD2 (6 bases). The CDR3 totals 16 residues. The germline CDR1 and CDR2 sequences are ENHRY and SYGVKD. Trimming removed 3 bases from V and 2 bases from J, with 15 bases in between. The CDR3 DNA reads TGTGCCATCAGTGACCCTCAGGCGGGAACCACAGATACGCAGTATTTT. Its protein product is CAISDPQAGTTDTQYF.

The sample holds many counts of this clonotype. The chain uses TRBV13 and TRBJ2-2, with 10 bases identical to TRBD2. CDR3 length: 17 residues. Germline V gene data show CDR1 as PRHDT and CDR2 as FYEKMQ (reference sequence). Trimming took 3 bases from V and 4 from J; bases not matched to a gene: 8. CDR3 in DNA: TGTGCCAGCAGCTTTCGGCTAGCGGGAGCCACCACCGGGGAGCTGTTTTTT. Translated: CASSFRLAGATTGELFF. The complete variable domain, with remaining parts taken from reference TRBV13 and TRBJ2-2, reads AAGVIQSPRHLIKEKRETATLKCYPIPRHDTVYWYQQGPGQDPQFLISFYEKMQSDKGSIPDRFSAQQFSDYHSELNMSSLELGDSALYFCASSFRLAGATTGELFFGEGSRLTVL.

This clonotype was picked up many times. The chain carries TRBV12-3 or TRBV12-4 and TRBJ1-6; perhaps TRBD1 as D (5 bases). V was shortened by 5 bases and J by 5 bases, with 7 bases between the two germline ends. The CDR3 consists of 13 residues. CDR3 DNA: TGTGCCAGCAGTCTGACAGATAATTCACCCCTCCACTTT. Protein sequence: CASSLTDNSPLHF.

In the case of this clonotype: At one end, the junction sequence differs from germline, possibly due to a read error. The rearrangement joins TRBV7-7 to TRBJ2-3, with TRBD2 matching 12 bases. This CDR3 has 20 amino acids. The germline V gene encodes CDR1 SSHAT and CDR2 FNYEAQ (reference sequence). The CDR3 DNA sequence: TGTGCTAGCAGCTTAGACGGACTAGCGGGGATTACCCGGGGCACAGATACGCAGTATTTT. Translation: CASSLDGLAGITRGTDTQYF.

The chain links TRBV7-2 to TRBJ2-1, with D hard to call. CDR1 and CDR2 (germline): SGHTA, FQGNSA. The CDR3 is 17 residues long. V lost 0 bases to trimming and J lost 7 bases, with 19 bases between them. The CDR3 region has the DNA TGTGCCAGCAGCTTAGCCCCCCGAATGATAGGAGTTAATGAGCAGTTCTTC. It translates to CASSLAPRMIGVNEQFF.

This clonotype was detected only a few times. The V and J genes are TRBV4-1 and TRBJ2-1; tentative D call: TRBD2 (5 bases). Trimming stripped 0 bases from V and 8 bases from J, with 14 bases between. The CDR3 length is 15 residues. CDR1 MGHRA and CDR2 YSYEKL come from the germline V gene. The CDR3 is CASSQDPRVTDEQFF. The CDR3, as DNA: TGCGCCAGCAGCCAAGATCCGCGGGTCACGGATGAGCAGTTCTTC.

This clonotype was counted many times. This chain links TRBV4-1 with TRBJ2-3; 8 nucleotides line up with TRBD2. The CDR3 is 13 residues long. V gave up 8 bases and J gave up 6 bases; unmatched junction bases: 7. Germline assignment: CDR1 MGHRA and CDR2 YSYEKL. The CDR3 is CASGGLVPDTQYF. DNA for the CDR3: TGCGCCAGCGGGGGACTAGTCCCTGATACGCAGTATTTT.

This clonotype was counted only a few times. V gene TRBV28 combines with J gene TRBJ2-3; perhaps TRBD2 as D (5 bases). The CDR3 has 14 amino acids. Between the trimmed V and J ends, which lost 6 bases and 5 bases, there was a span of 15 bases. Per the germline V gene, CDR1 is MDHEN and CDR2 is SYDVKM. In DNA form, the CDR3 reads TGTGCCAGCAGCTATAACGGGGATGGAGATACGCAGTATTTT. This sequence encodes CASSYNGDGDTQYF. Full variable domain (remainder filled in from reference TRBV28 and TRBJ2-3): DVKVTQSSRYLVKRTGEKVFLECVQDMDHENMFWYRQDPGLGLRLIYFSYDVKMKEKGDIPEGYSVSREKKERFSLILESASTNQTSMYLCASSYNGDGDTQYFGPGTRLTVL.

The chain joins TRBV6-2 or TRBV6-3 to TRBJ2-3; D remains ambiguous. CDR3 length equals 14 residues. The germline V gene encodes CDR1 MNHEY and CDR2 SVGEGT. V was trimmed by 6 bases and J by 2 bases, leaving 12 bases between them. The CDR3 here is CASRGPELTDTQYF. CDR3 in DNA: TGTGCCAGCAGAGGGCCGGAACTCACAGATACGCAGTATTTT.

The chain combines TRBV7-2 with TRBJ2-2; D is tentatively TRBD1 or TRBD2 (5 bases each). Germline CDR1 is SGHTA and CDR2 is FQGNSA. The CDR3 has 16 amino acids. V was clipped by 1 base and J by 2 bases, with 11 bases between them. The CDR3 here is CASSLVAGRNTGELFF. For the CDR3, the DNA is TGTGCCAGCAGCTTAGTCGCAGGGAGAAACACCGGGGAGCTGTTTTTT.

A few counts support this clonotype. CDR3 amino acids: CAISDGGSKKAYEQYF. DNA for the CDR3: TGTGCCATCAGTGACGGTGGGAGTAAAAAGGCCTACGAGCAGTACTTC. The chain links TRBV10-3 to TRBJ2-7; D might be TRBD2 (5 bases). There are 16 residues in the CDR3. V was shortened by 3 bases and J by 2 bases, with 17 bases between the two germline ends. From germline, CDR1 is ENHRY and CDR2 SYGVKD.

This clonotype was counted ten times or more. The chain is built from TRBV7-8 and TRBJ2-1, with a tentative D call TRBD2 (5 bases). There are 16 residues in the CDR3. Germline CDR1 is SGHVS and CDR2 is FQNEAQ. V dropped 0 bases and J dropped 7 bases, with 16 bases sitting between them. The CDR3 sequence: CASSLAWTGSRNEQFF. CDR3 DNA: TGTGCCAGCAGCTTAGCGTGGACGGGATCAAGGAATGAGCAGTTCTTC.

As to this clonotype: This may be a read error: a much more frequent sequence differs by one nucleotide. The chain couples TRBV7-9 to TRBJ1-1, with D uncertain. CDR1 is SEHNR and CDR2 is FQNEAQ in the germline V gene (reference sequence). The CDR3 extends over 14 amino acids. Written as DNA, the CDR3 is TGTGACAGCAGCTTCACCGGGTCGAACACTGAAGCTTTCTTT. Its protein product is CDSSFTGSNTEAFF.